The clone carrying this T cell receptor beta chain has a count of ten or more. This entry belongs to a study of T cells after yellow fever vaccination. Each CDR3 protein is one row after TCRdb ran MiXCR on the 5' RACE reads. The sample shows 100,000 to 150,000 distinct CDR3 sequences, more than 6% of them seen only once. Germline CDR1 and CDR2: SGHVS and FNYEAQ. Trimming took off 6 bases at V and 4 bases at J, with 17 bases between the two ends. The CDR3 totals 15 residues. The source was CD4+ T cells sorted from PBMCs, collected approximately 11 days after the first yellow fever vaccination. V is TRBV7-6 and J is TRBJ2-3; perhaps TRBD2 as D (6 bases). The TCR sequence derives from a man younger than 30 who received the YFV17D yellow fever vaccine. The CDR3: CASSRKAGYADTQYF. The CDR3 bases are TGTGCCAGCAGTCGCAAGGCGGGGTACGCAGATACGCAGTATTTT.